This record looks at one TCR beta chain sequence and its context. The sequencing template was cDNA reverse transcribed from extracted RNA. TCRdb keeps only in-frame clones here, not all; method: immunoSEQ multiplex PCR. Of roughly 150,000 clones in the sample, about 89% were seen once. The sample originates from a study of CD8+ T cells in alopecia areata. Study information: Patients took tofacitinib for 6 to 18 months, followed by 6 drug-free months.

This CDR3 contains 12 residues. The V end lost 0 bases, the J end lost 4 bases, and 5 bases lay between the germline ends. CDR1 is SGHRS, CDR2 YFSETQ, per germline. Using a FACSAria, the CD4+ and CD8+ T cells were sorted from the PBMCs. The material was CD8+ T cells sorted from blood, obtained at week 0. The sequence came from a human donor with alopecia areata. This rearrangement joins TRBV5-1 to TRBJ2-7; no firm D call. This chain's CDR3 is CASSLEAYEQYF. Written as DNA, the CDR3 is TGCGCCAGCAGCTTGGAAGCATACGAGCAGTACTTC.